A single sample gave rise to the 8 T cell receptor beta chains below, sequenced in a study of blood T cells in healthy people across ages. Alongside a J-beta primer mix, a sample-barcoded 5' primer served in a second PCR lasting roughly 7 to 12 cycles. TCRdb fed the 5' RACE reads into MiXCR, producing one record per CDR3 protein. In the table there are 1.4 million to 1.5 million distinct CDR3 sequences, approximately 38% of which are singletons. Sequences were obtained from blood. The receptors were gathered from a woman between 18 and 29 years old in good health.

The chain joins TRBV11-2 to TRBJ2-1, with 12 bases aligning to TRBD2. The CDR3 extends over 18 amino acids. Germline V gene sequence: CDR1 SGHAT, CDR2 FQNNGV. J lost 3 bases, V lost 7 bases, and 13 bases had no gene match. As DNA, the CDR3 is TGTGCCAGCACCCCTGGACTAGCGGGACCAGAGGACTACAATGAGCAGTTCTTC. Amino acid sequence: CASTPGLAGPEDYNEQFF.

The J gene is TRBJ2-5, the V gene TRBV6-6; TRBD2 aligns across 9 bases. Germline values: CDR1 MNHNY, CDR2 SVGAGI (reference sequence). V trimming: 5 bases; J trimming: 1 base; junction bases outside the gene matches: 5. This CDR3 is built from 15 residues. CDR3 DNA: TGTGCCAGCAGTCATCGGACTAGCGCCCAAGAGACCCAGTACTTC. Its protein product is CASSHRTSAQETQYF.

This sequence joins TRBV20-1 and TRBJ2-3; TRBD2 agrees at 9 bases. The junction had 6 bases not matched to a gene; V was cut back by 3 bases and J by 2 bases. CDR3 length: 15 residues. Germline lookup yields CDR1 DFQATT and CDR2 SNEGSKA (reference sequence). CDR3 in amino acids: CSARASGAYTDTQYF. The CDR3 nucleotides are TGCAGTGCTAGGGCTAGCGGGGCCTACACAGATACGCAGTATTTT.

The V gene is TRBV5-1, the J gene TRBJ1-1; TRBD1 matches 9 bases. Trimming took 3 bases from V and 3 from J; bases not matched to a gene: 3. The germline CDR1 and CDR2 sequences are SGHRS and YFSETQ. There are 14 residues in the CDR3. The CDR3 DNA reads TGCGCCAGCAGCTCGGGACAGGGTCACACTGAAGCTTTCTTT. Its protein is CASSSGQGHTEAFF.

Of note for this clonotype: An end of the junction differs from the germline gene, which may be a read error. The rearrangement links TRBV25-1 to TRBJ2-3, with TRBD2 identical over 7 bases. The CDR3 is made up of 18 amino acids. Germline values: CDR1 MGHDK, CDR2 SYGVNS. The CDR3 loop reads CVSSEFGLAVTSTDTQYF. The CDR3 coding sequence is TGTGTCAGCAGTGAATTTGGGCTAGCGGTGACTAGCACAGATACGCAGTATTTT.

The chain has TRBV20-1 and TRBJ2-7, with 7 bases lining up with TRBD2. With 0 bases clipped from V and 3 bases from J, the junction kept 11 bases outside the gene matches. Germline assignment: CDR1 DFQATT and CDR2 SNEGSKA (reference sequence). CDR3 length equals 16 residues. The CDR3 reads CSARDTSAVRNYEQYF. In nucleotides, the CDR3 is TGCAGTGCTAGAGATACTAGCGCGGTTAGGAACTACGAGCAGTACTTC.

V usage is TRBV28 and J usage is TRBJ2-3; 7 bases fit TRBD1. Germline values: CDR1 MDHEN, CDR2 SYDVKM. With V trimmed by 8 bases and J by 1 base, 9 bases remained unmatched. The CDR3 is 15 amino acids. The CDR3 here is CASGRSGQGTDTQYF. Here the CDR3 DNA reads TGTGCCAGCGGCCGCTCAGGACAGGGCACAGATACGCAGTATTTT.

This clonotype has more than one count but fewer than ten. The J gene is TRBJ2-1, the V gene TRBV10-3; TRBD1 might be the D (5 bases). Trimming stripped 2 bases from V and 8 bases from J, with 7 bases between. This CDR3 comprises 12 residues. CDR1 is ENHRY and CDR2 is SYGVKD in the germline V gene. CDR3 loop: CAISERGDEQFF. DNA of the CDR3: TGTGCCATCAGTGAGAGGGGCGATGAGCAGTTCTTC.